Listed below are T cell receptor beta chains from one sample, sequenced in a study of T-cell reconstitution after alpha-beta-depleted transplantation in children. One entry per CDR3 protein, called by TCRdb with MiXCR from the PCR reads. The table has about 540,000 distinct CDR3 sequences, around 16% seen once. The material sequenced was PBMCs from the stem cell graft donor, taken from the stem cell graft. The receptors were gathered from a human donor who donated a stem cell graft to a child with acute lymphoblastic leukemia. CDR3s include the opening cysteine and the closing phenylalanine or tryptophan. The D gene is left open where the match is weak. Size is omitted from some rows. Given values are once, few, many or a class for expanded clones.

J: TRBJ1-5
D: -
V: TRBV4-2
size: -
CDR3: CASSPHGQGAQPQHF
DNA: TGTGCCAGCAGCCCCCACGGGCAGGGTGCTCAGCCCCAGCATTTT

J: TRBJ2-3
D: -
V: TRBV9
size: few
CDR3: CASSVSEDTQYF
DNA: TGTGCCAGCAGCGTTTCAGAAGATACGCAGTATTTT

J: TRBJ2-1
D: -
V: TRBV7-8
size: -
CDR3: CASSQRRGRSYNEQFF
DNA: TGTGCCAGCAGCCAAAGACGGGGAAGGTCCTACAATGAGCAGTTCTTC

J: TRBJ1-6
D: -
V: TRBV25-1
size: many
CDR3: CASSEPNGGSPLHF
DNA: TGTGCCAGCAGTGAGCCGAACGGGGGATCACCCCTCCACTTT

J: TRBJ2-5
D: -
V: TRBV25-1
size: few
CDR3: CASSDVRGQETQYF
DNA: TGTGCCAGCAGTGATGTGCGCGGCCAAGAGACCCAGTACTTC

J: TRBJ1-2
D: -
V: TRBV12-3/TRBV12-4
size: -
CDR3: CASSLFPQNYGYTF
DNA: TGTGCCAGCAGTTTATTTCCACAAAACTATGGCTACACCTTC

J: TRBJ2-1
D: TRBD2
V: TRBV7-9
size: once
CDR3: CASSLMSSGLYNEQFF
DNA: TGTGCCAGCAGCTTAATGTCTAGCGGACTATACAATGAGCAGTTCTTC

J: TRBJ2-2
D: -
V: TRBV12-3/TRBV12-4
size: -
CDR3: CASSILAPGELFF
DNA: TGTGCCAGCAGCATACTAGCCCCCGGGGAGCTGTTTTTT

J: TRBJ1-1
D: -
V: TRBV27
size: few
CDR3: CASSTVSGAPEAFF
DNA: TGTGCCAGCAGCACCGTGAGTGGGGCCCCAGAAGCTTTCTTT

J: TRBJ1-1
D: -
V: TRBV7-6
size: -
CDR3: CASSLAIGLEAFF
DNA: TGTGCCAGCAGCTTAGCGATTGGTTTGGAAGCTTTCTTT

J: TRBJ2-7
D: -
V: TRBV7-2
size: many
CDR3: CASSLQGNHEQYF
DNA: TGTGCCAGCAGCCTCCAGGGTAACCACGAGCAGTACTTC

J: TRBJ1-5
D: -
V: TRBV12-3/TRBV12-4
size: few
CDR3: CASFLQSNQPQHF
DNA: TGTGCCAGCTTCTTGCAGTCCAATCAGCCCCAGCATTTT

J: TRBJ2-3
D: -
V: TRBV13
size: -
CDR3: CASSLRLGDTQYF
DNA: TGTGCCAGCAGCCTTAGACTAGGCGATACGCAGTATTTT

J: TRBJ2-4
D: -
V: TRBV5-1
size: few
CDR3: CASSYEEDWHIQYF
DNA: TGCGCCAGCAGCTATGAAGAGGACTGGCACATTCAGTACTTC